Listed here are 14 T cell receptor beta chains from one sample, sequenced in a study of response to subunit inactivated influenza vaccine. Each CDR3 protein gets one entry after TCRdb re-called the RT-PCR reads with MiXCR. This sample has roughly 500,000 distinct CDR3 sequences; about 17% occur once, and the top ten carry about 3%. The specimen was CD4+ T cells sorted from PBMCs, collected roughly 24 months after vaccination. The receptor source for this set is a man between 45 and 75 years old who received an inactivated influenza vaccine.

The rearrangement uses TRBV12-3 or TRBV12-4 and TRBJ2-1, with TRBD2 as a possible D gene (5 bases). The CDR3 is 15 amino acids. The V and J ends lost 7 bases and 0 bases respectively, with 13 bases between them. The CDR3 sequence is CASISGESSYNEQFF. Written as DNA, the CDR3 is TGTGCCAGCATCTCCGGGGAGAGCTCCTACAATGAGCAGTTCTTC.

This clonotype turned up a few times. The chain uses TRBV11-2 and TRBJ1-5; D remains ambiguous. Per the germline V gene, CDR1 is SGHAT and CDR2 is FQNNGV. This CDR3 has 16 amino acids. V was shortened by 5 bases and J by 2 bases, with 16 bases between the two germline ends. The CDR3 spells CASSNSPSPGNQPQHF. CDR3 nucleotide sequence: TGTGCCAGCAGCAACTCCCCCTCCCCGGGCAATCAGCCCCAGCATTTT.

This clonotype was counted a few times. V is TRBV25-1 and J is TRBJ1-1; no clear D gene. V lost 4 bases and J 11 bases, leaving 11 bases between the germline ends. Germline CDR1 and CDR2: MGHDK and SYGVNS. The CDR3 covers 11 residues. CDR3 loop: CASSGASLAFF. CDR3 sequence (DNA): TGTGCCAGCAGTGGGGCGAGTCTGGCTTTCTTT.

The CDR3 bases are TGTGCCAGCAGTGAGGCGAGGACAGGTTACAATGAGCAGTTCTTC. This gives the protein CASSEARTGYNEQFF. This chain uses TRBV2 with TRBJ2-1; TRBD1 matches 7 bases. Trimming at V came to 3 bases and at J to 4 bases, leaving 6 bases not matched to a gene. The germline CDR1 and CDR2 sequences are SNHLY and FYNNEI. The CDR3 covers 15 residues.

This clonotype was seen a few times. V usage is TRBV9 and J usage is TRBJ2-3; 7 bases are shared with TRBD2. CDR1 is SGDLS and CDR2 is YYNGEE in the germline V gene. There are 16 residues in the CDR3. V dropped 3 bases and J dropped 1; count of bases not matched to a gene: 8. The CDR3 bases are TGTGCCAGCAGCGCCTCAAGGGAGGGCCGCACAGATACGCAGTATTTT. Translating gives CASSASREGRTDTQYF.

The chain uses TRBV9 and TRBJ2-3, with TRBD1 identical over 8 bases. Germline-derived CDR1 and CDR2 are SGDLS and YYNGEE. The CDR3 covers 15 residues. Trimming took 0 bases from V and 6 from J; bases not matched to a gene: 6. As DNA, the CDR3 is TGTGCCAGCAGCGTAGGGTCAGGGGGCAGGGATACGCAGTATTTT. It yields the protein CASSVGSGGRDTQYF.

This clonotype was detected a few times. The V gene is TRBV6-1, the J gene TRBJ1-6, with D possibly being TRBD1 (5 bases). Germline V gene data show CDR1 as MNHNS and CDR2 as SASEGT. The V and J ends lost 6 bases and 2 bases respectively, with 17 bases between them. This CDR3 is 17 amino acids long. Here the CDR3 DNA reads TGTGCCAGCAGCCCGAAGTCCCCGGGGGCCTATAATTCACCCCTCCACTTT. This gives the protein CASSPKSPGAYNSPLHF.

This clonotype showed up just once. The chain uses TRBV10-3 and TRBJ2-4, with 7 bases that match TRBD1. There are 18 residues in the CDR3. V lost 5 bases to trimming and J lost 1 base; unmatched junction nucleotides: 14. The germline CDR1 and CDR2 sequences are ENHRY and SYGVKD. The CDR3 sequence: CAISPAITGVGAKNIQYF. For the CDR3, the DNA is TGTGCCATCAGTCCCGCAATTACAGGGGTGGGGGCCAAAAACATTCAGTACTTC.

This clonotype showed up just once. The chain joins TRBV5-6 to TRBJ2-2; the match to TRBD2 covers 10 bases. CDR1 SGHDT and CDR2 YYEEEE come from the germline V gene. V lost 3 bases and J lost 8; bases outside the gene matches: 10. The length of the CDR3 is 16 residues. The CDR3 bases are TGTGCCAGCAGCTCTTCAACCCTAGCGGGAGTAGGGGAGCTGTTTTTT. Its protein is CASSSSTLAGVGELFF.

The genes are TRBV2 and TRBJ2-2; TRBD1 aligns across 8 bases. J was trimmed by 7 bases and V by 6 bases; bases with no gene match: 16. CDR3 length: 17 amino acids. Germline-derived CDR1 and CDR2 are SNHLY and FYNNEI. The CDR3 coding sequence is TGTGCCAGCAGCCTTGGTCGCCCGGACAGGGTTTTCGGGGAGCTGTTTTTT. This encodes CASSLGRPDRVFGELFF. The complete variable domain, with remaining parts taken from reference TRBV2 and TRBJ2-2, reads EPEVTQTPSHQVTQMGQEVILRCVPISNHLYFYWYRQILGQKVEFLVSFYNNEISEKSEIFDDQFSVERPDGSNFTLKIRSTKLEDSAMYFCASSLGRPDRVFGELFFGEGSRLTVL.

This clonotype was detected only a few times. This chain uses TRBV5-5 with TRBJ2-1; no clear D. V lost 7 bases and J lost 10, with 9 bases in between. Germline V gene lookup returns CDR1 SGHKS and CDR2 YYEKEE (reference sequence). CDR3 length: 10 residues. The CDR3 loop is CASGPEEQFF. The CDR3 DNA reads TGTGCCAGCGGGCCGGAGGAGCAGTTCTTC.

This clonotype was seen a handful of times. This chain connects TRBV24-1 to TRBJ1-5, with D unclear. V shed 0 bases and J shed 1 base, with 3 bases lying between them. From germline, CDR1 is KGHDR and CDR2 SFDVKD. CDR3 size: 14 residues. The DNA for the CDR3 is TGTGCCACCAGTGATTTGCAAAGCAATCAGCCCCAGCATTTT. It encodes CATSDLQSNQPQHF.

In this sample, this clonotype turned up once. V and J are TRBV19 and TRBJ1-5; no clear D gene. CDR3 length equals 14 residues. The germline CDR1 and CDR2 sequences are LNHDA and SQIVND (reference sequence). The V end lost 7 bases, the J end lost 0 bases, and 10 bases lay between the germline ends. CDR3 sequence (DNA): TGTGCCAGTACCCCAGACATTAGCAATCAGCCCCAGCATTTT. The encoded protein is CASTPDISNQPQHF.

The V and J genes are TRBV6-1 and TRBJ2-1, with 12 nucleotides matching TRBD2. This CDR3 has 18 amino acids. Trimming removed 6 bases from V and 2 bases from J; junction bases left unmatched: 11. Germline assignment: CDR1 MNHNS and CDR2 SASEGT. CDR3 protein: CASSRGLLAGGAYNEQFF. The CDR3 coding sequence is TGTGCCAGCAGCCGCGGCCTACTAGCGGGAGGAGCCTACAATGAGCAGTTCTTC.